This T cell receptor beta chain was captured in a study of regulatory T cells in long-lasting Graves disease. The V end was cut by 6 bases, the J end by 0 bases, with 11 bases between. This CDR3 is 14 amino acids long. Note on this clonotype: Its specificity is unknown.

The TCR beta library used iRepertoire HTBI primers with Arm-PCR amplification of CDR3. TCRdb used MiXCR to reprocess the multiplex PCR reads, holding one entry per CDR3 protein. The sample has 350,000 to 550,000 distinct CDR3 sequences, about 15% seen once; the top ten hold approximately 16%. Time point meaning: newly diagnosed GD, antithyroid drugs for less than 3 months. PBMC-extracted RNA yielded the TCR library. Study results and caveats: Blood alone, not thyroid tissue, was studied. Persistent disease exhibited a predilection for TRBV28, TRBJ1-2 and TRBJ2-5.

This sample also appeared in a second study, on T cells in Graves' hyperthyroidism and ophthalmopathy. That publication notes: The hyperthyroidism was newly diagnosed and had lasted under 2 months; the patients were aged 18 to 65. HTBI primers were the set used in a first-round RT-PCR of the TCR CDR3.

Sequencing used peripheral blood mononuclear cells (PBMCs), obtained at new diagnosis, from a patient treated with antithyroid drugs. This chain links TRBV12-3 or TRBV12-4 with TRBJ1-1, with D uncertain. This receptor was obtained from a woman aged 25 to 39 with Graves disease. In nucleotides, the CDR3 is TGTGCCAGCAGGGTGTTGCGGATGAACACTGAAGCTTTCTTT. Its translation is CASRVLRMNTEAFF.